This entry lists 27 T cell receptor beta chains sequenced from one sample in a study of molecular identifiers for immune sequencing clone quantification. In TCRdb, the PCR reads were re-called with MiXCR into one record per CDR3 protein. The repertoire consists of fewer than 45,000 distinct CDR3 sequences, with more than 20% occurring once and the leading ten covering around 0.98%. Sequenced material: naive CD8+ T cells from blood, with Jurkat cell RNA spiked in. Documented subset: FACS-sorted CD8+CD4-CCR7+CD45RA+ naive T cells. Every receptor here comes from a human donor in good health. Some libraries in this study had Jurkat cell RNA spiked in.

This clonotype was counted between two and nine times. CDR3 in DNA: TGTGCCAGCAGTTTTGCCTCAGGCTACGAGCAGTACTTC. This gives the protein CASSFASGYEQYF. The rearrangement uses TRBV27 and TRBJ2-7; D is unresolved. V dropped 3 bases and J dropped 3 bases, with 9 bases sitting between them. This CDR3 comprises 13 residues. The germline CDR1 and CDR2 sequences are MNHEY and SMNVEV (reference sequence).

Remarks on this clonotype: This sequence may be a read error, since a much larger clone differs from it by one base. This CDR3 is missing its conserved last phenylalanine or tryptophan, likely due to a read error. The V gene is TRBV3-1, the J gene TRBJ1-4, with D unresolved. CDR1 is LGHDT, CDR2 YNNKEL, per germline (reference sequence). The V and J ends lost 1 base and 7 bases respectively, with 16 bases between them. The CDR3 totals 16 residues. The CDR3 region is CASSQGLGRRSEKLFS. In nucleotides, the CDR3 is TGTGCCAGCAGCCAAGGCCTGGGCCGCCGATCTGAAAAACTGTTTTCT.

CDR3 sequence: CASTQTYNQRAGGGEQFF. The CDR3 coding sequence is TGTGCCAGCACGCAAACATACAACCAGCGGGCCGGGGGTGGTGAGCAGTTCTTC. The rearrangement links TRBV6-5 to TRBJ2-1, with D possibly matching TRBD2 (6 bases). V lost 7 bases to trimming and J lost 9 bases, with 31 bases between them. There are 18 residues in the CDR3. CDR1 and CDR2 (germline): MNHEY, SVGAGI.

This clonotype was detected a few times. The CDR3 region is CASSPLVGYEQYF. CDR3 nucleotides: TGTGCCAGCAGTCCCCTTGTGGGGTACGAGCAGTACTTC. The rearrangement joins TRBV28 to TRBJ2-7; D is ambiguous. Germline V gene data show CDR1 as MDHEN and CDR2 as SYDVKM. V was trimmed by 5 bases and J by 4 bases, leaving 12 bases between them. This CDR3 region has 13 residues.

This clonotype was observed at least ten times. J is TRBJ2-7 and V is TRBV28, with D possibly being TRBD1 or TRBD2 (5 bases each). The V and J ends lost 3 bases and 4 bases respectively, with 13 bases between them. The CDR3 loop spans 14 amino acids. In germline, CDR1 is MDHEN, CDR2 SYDVKM. The CDR3 nucleotides read TGTGCCAGCAGTTTCGGCCCGGGGCCGTACGAGCAGTACTTC. Translated, it gives CASSFGPGPYEQYF.

In the case of this clonotype: A much larger clone is a single base away; this may be a read error. CDR3 nucleotide sequence: TGTGCCAGTAGTATAGGGGGTTTGGAGACCCAGTGCTTC. It encodes CASSIGGLETQCF. The genes are TRBV19 and TRBJ2-5; D gene uncertain. There are 13 residues in the CDR3. The germline V gene encodes CDR1 LNHDA and CDR2 SQIVND (reference sequence).

This clonotype was counted ten times or more. The rearrangement uses TRBV19 and TRBJ1-5; TRBD1 is a possible D gene (6 bases). Trimming cost V 6 bases and J 4 bases, with 16 bases left between them. Germline V gene data show CDR1 as LNHDA and CDR2 as SQIVND (reference sequence). This CDR3 has 15 residues. The CDR3 here is CASSPGTRGNQPQHF. CDR3 in DNA: TGTGCCAGTAGCCCCGGGACAAGAGGGAATCAGCCCCAGCATTTT.

A remark on this clonotype: Given a much more abundant clone one base away, this may be a read error. The rearrangement uses TRBV29-1 and TRBJ1-1, with D perhaps matching TRBD1 (5 bases). CDR3 length: 13 residues. The germline CDR1 and CDR2 sequences are SQVTM and ANQGSEA. CDR3 sequence: CSATRGDYTEALF. CDR3 sequence (DNA): TGCAGCGCCACGCGGGGGGACTACACTGAAGCTCTCTTT.

This clonotype has at least ten counts. The chain recombines TRBV4-3 with TRBJ2-5; maybe TRBD1 (5 bases). V was clipped by 0 bases and J by 6 bases, with 20 bases between them. CDR1 is LGHNA and CDR2 is YSLEER in the germline V gene. The CDR3 loop spans 17 amino acids. DNA for the CDR3: TGCGCCAGCAGCCAAGATCGAAGGCAGGGTGTATTGAAGACCCAGTACTTC. Its translation is CASSQDRRQGVLKTQYF.

The chain is built from TRBV5-3 and TRBJ2-1, with no clear D. TRBV5-3 is reported as an ORF; its role is uncertain. The length of the CDR3 is 17 residues. V was trimmed by 4 bases and J by 3 bases, leaving 20 bases between them. In DNA form, the CDR3 reads TGTGCCAGAAGCCATCATTCAAGGGAAGGGAACTACAATGAGCAGTTCTTC. Protein: CARSHHSREGNYNEQFF.

As regards this clonotype: With a much larger clone just one base away, this may be a read error. V gene TRBV4-2 combines with J gene TRBJ2-3; D tentatively reads TRBD1 or TRBD2 (5 bases each). This CDR3 has 12 residues. CDR1 LGHNA and CDR2 YNFKEQ come from the germline V gene. The V end lost 6 bases, the J end lost 8 bases, and 12 bases lay between the germline ends. CDR3 region: CASRDQGATQYF. The CDR3 DNA is TGTGCCAGCAGGGATCAGGGAGCTACGCAGTATTTT.

This clonotype was seen a handful of times. This may come from a read error, since a much larger clone is one base off. The chain combines TRBV6-5 with TRBJ1-1; the D is unclear. This CDR3 is 15 amino acids long. Deletions cut 0 bases from V and 4 bases from J, with 12 bases between. Germline V CDR1 and CDR2: MNHEY, SVGAGI. For the CDR3, the DNA is TGTGCCAGCAGTTACTCCGCACTAATGAGCACTGAAGCTTTCTTT. As protein: CASSYSALMSTEAFF.

Comment on this clonotype: A read error is possible here, since a much larger clone lies one base away. This chain's CDR3 is CASSSNLGVDTQNF. Here the CDR3 DNA reads TGTGCCAGCAGCTCTAATCTAGGGGTAGATACGCAGAATTTT. The V and J genes are TRBV7-9 and TRBJ2-3, with D possibly matching TRBD1 (5 bases). CDR3 length equals 14 residues. Germline CDR1 and CDR2: SEHNR and FQNEAQ (reference sequence).

For this clonotype: Relative to the germline gene, one junction end is altered; a read error may explain this. The chain employs TRBV6-2 or TRBV6-3 and TRBJ2-7; a possible D gene is TRBD1 (6 bases). The germline CDR1 and CDR2 sequences are MNHEY and SVGEGT. The CDR3 totals 13 residues. Written as DNA, the CDR3 is TGTGCCAGCAGAGAAGTGGGGGCTTTCGAGCCGCACTTC. Translation gives CASREVGAFEPHF.

J is TRBJ2-2 and V is TRBV6-1; TRBD2 aligns across 8 bases. Germline CDR1 MNHNS, CDR2 SASEGT. The CDR3 has 15 amino acids. Trimming cost V 4 bases and J 1 base; bases outside gene matches: 2. Here the CDR3 reads CASSAAGVNTGELFF. CDR3 DNA: TGTGCCAGCAGTGCAGCGGGGGTGAACACCGGGGAGCTGTTTTTT.

This clonotype has ten or more counts. The chain combines TRBV10-2 with TRBJ2-1; D uncertain. The CDR3 is 11 amino acids. Trimming removed 6 bases at V and 4 bases at J, with 4 bases between. CDR1 and CDR2 (germline): WSHSY, SAAADI. The CDR3 region is CASRVYNEQFF. CDR3 nucleotides: TGCGCCAGCAGAGTGTACAATGAGCAGTTCTTC.

This clonotype was recorded many times. V and J are TRBV19 and TRBJ2-7; possibly TRBD1 for D (5 bases). Germline CDR1 LNHDA, CDR2 SQIVND (reference sequence). The CDR3 has 15 amino acids. V was cut by 1 base and J by 3 bases, with 13 bases left in between. CDR3 nucleotides: TGTGCCAGTAGTATAGGATTGGGGCTGGGCTACGAGCAGTACTTC. Its translation is CASSIGLGLGYEQYF. Variable domain in full (rest from reference TRBV19 and TRBJ2-7): DGGITQSPKYLFRKEGQNVTLSCEQNLNHDAMYWYRQDPGQGLRLIYYSQIVNDFQKGDIAEGYSVSREKKESFPLTVTSAQKNPTAFYLCASSIGLGLGYEQYFGPGTRLTVT.

In this sample, this clonotype turned up a few times. The V call is TRBV6-2 or TRBV6-3, the J call TRBJ2-7, with a weak D call TRBD1 (6 bases). CDR1 MNHEY and CDR2 SVGEGT come from the germline V gene. The length of the CDR3 is 14 residues. The V end lost 1 base, the J end lost 3 bases, and 10 bases lay between the germline ends. CDR3 DNA sequence: TGTGCCAGCAGTTACTACAGGGCAGTCTACGAGCAGTACTTC. This sequence encodes CASSYYRAVYEQYF.

The gene calls are TRBV12-3 or TRBV12-4 and TRBJ2-5; the match to TRBD2 covers 15 bases. The CDR3 spans 18 residues. Unmatched junction bases numbered 14, after V lost 7 bases and J lost 5 bases. CDR3: CASTMRGLAGGRGETQYF. The CDR3, as DNA: TGTGCCAGCACTATGCGGGGACTAGCGGGGGGTCGGGGTGAGACCCAGTACTTC.

The V call is TRBV4-3, the J call TRBJ1-5; a possible D gene is TRBD1 (5 bases). Per germline, CDR1 LGHNA and CDR2 YSLEER. CDR3 length equals 16 residues. Trimming stripped 0 bases from V and 7 bases from J, with 16 bases between. The CDR3 DNA reads TGCGCCAGCAGCCAAGATCGAATTACAGGAGGGCAGCCCCAGCATTTT. Translating it yields CASSQDRITGGQPQHF.

This clonotype was picked up many times. V and J are TRBV19 and TRBJ1-6, with D perhaps TRBD1 (5 bases). Trimming took 7 bases from V and 6 from J, leaving 13 bases between them. CDR3 length equals 14 residues. Germline V CDR1 and CDR2: LNHDA, SQIVND (reference sequence). The CDR3 region is CASTLDRTNSPLHF. CDR3 coding DNA: TGTGCCAGTACCCTCGACAGAACTAATTCACCCCTCCACTTT.

A remark on this clonotype: A single base separates this from a much larger clone, so it may be a read error. This chain joins TRBV7-6 and TRBJ2-5; TRBD1 agrees at 8 bases. J lost 5 bases, V lost 4 bases, and 9 bases had no gene match. The CDR3 extends over 15 amino acids. Germline lookup yields CDR1 SGHVS and CDR2 FNYEAQ. The CDR3 protein is CASSSRQGWRETQYF. The CDR3 region has the DNA TGTGCCAGCAGCTCCAGACAGGGGTGGAGGGAGACCCAGTACTTC.

At least ten counts were recorded for this clonotype. The J gene is TRBJ2-2, the V gene TRBV10-2, with TRBD2 identical over 8 bases. V lost 4 bases and J lost 10; bases outside the gene matches: 8. The CDR3 extends over 14 amino acids. The germline V gene has CDR1 WSHSY and CDR2 SAAADI. CDR3 DNA sequence: TGCGCCAGCAGTGTTAGCGGGAACGGGATGGAGCTGTTTTTT. This gives the protein CASSVSGNGMELFF.

In this sample, this clonotype turned up many times. The chain recombines TRBV6-8 with TRBJ1-1, with TRBD1 as a possible D gene (5 bases). V was trimmed by 10 bases and J by 0 bases, leaving 18 bases between them. This CDR3 spans 15 amino acids. CDR1 MNHGY and CDR2 SAAAGT come from the germline V gene. CDR3 DNA sequence: TGTGCCATCAAGCCAGACAGCCACATGAACACTGAAGCTTTCTTT. Encoded protein: CAIKPDSHMNTEAFF.

On this clonotype: Given a much more abundant clone one base away, this may be a read error. The V and J genes are TRBV18 and TRBJ2-5, with D uncertain. The CDR3 runs to 15 residues. Germline CDR1 and CDR2: KGHSH and LQKENI. CDR3 sequence (DNA): TGTGCCAGCTCACCCCCCCGGTGGCCCCAAGAGCCCCAGTACTTC. Translated: CASSPPRWPQEPQYF.

The chain employs TRBV6-2 or TRBV6-3 and TRBJ1-5; 7 bases fit TRBD1. Trimming cost V 3 bases and J 11 bases; bases outside gene matches: 4. The CDR3 is 12 residues long. Looked up from germline, CDR1 is MNHEY and CDR2 is SVGEGT. The CDR3 DNA reads TGTGCCAGCAGTTATGGGGGACAGACCCAGCATTTT. It encodes CASSYGGQTQHF.

This clonotype was picked up many times. The J gene is TRBJ1-2, the V gene TRBV30; D uncertain. CDR1 and CDR2 from the germline V gene are GTSNPN and SVGIG (reference sequence). The CDR3 has 12 amino acids. Trimming took off 5 bases at V and 4 bases at J, with 11 bases between the two ends. CDR3 bases: TGTGCCTGGTCTGAGGGCGGCTATGGCTACACCTTC. Translated: CAWSEGGYGYTF.